The 7 T cell receptor beta chains presented below share a single source sample, sequenced in a study of blood T cell repertoires in COVID-19. Assay: immunoSEQ multiplex PCR; the TCRdb copy retains only in-frame clones and omits some. Altogether about 480,000 clones are present, 88% being singletons, with the ten largest covering 1.5% to 2%. Sample: PBMCs or T cells enriched from blood (not recorded which). These receptors were collected from a woman between 40 and 55 years old who had recovered from COVID-19.

V usage is TRBV6-5 and J usage is TRBJ1-1; D is uncertain. Trimming shortened V by 6 bases and J by 6 bases, and 11 bases separated the two germline ends. CDR3 length: 12 residues. The V gene's germline CDR1 is MNHEY and CDR2 SVGAGI. CDR3 sequence: CASSNGLAEAFF. The CDR3 DNA is TGTGCCAGCAGCAACGGACTGGCTGAAGCTTTCTTT.

This chain links TRBV27 with TRBJ2-7; 8 nucleotides line up with TRBD2. This CDR3 spans 15 amino acids. Germline values: CDR1 MNHEY, CDR2 SMNVEV (reference sequence). The V and J ends lost 0 bases and 4 bases, in that order; junction bases with no gene match: 5. The CDR3 loop reads CASSLSSGSVYEQYF. CDR3 nucleotides: TGTGCCAGCAGTTTATCGAGCGGGAGTGTTTACGAGCAGTACTTC.

V usage is TRBV19 and J usage is TRBJ2-7; the D gene is possibly TRBD1 (5 bases). Trimming stripped 5 bases from V and 1 base from J, with 12 bases between. The CDR3 has 14 residues. Per the germline V gene, CDR1 is LNHDA and CDR2 is SQIVND (reference sequence). CDR3 region: CASSHLGASYEQYF. CDR3 coding DNA: TGTGCCAGTAGTCACCTAGGGGCTTCCTACGAGCAGTACTTC.

This clone was detected once. This chain links TRBV6-5 with TRBJ2-3; tentative D call: TRBD2 (6 bases). This CDR3 region has 16 residues. Deletions cut 0 bases from V and 5 bases from J, with 15 bases between. Germline V gene sequence: CDR1 MNHEY, CDR2 SVGAGI. CDR3 bases: TGTGCCAGCAGTTACTCCCCCCGGAGGGTACAAGATACGCAGTATTTT. Translated: CASSYSPRRVQDTQYF.

The CDR3 protein is CASSLGQLSGNTIYF. Written as DNA, the CDR3 is TGTGCCAGCAGCTTGGGACAGCTCTCTGGAAACACCATATATTTT. The chain combines TRBV7-2 with TRBJ1-3; 7 bases are a match to TRBD1. The V and J ends lost 3 bases and 0 bases, in that order; junction bases with no gene match: 2. The CDR3 extends over 15 amino acids. Germline V CDR1 and CDR2: SGHTA, FQGNSA.

The genes are TRBV11-3 and TRBJ2-5, with a possible D match to TRBD2 (5 bases). The V gene's germline CDR1 is SGHNT and CDR2 YENEEA. The V end lost 0 bases, the J end lost 3 bases, and 8 bases lay between the germline ends. CDR3 length equals 14 residues. The CDR3 here is CASSLDTGKETQYF. For the CDR3, the DNA is TGTGCCAGCAGCTTAGATACGGGAAAAGAGACCCAGTACTTC.

This chain links TRBV19 with TRBJ2-1; D may be TRBD1 (5 bases). The CDR3 is 15 amino acids. Germline values: CDR1 LNHDA, CDR2 SQIVND (reference sequence). Trimming stripped 6 bases from V and 1 base from J, with 13 bases between. In nucleotides, the CDR3 is TGTGCCAGTAGCATGGACCGGACATCCTACAATGAGCAGTTCTTC. Encoded protein: CASSMDRTSYNEQFF.